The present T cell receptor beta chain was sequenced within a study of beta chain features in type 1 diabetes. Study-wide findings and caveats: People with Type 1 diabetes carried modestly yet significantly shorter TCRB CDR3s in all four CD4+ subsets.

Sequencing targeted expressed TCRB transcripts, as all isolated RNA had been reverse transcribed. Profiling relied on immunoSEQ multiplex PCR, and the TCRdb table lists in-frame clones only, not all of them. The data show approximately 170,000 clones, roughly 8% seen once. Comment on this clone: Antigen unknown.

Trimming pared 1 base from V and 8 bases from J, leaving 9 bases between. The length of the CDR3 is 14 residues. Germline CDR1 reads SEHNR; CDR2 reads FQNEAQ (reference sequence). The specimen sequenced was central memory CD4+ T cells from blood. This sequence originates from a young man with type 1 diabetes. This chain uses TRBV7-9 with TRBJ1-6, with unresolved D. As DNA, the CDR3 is TGTGCCAGCAGCTTAGGCCACGGAGATTCACCCCTCCACTTT. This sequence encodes CASSLGHGDSPLHF.